The rows below give T cell receptor beta chains drawn from one sample of a study of PD-1 blockade in mismatch repair-deficient tumors. Clones were read by immunoSEQ multiplex PCR, and TCRdb kept only the in-frame ones, dropping some. Found here are tens of thousands of clones, about 85% of them singletons; the top ten hold about 3.3%. Sequenced here: PBMCs, sampled approximately 6 weeks after starting pembrolizumab. These receptors were collected from an adult with mismatch repair-deficient cancer. Each CDR3 is given with its conserved first and last residue. Each record gives: clone size, V gene, J gene, D gene, CDR3 protein, CDR3 DNA. The D gene is left open where the match is weak. Size is stated for part of the rows, as once, few or many counts, or as a class when the clone is expanded.

>-|TRBV6-5|TRBJ2-7|TRBD2
CASCPGFGRADEQYF
TGTGCCAGCTGTCCCGGTTTCGGGAGGGCCGACGAGCAGTACTTC
>-|TRBV5-6|TRBJ1-5|TRBD1
CASSYQRTGPQHF
TGTGCCAGCAGCTACCAGAGGACAGGACCCCAGCATTTT
>-|TRBV9|TRBJ2-7|TRBD2
CASSVGSGGPVFSYEQYF
TGTGCCAGCAGCGTAGGGTCGGGAGGACCGGTCTTCTCCTACGAGCAGTACTTC
>-|TRBV7-2|TRBJ2-6|-
CASSLNIGANVLTF
TGTGCCAGCAGCTTAAATATAGGGGCCAACGTCCTGACTTTC
>-|TRBV7-9|TRBJ1-1|-
CASSLGQMNTEAFF
TGTGCCAGCAGCTTAGGGCAGATGAACACTGAAGCTTTCTTT
>-|TRBV5-1|TRBJ2-2|-
CASSPGVLTGELFF
TGCGCCAGCAGCCCAGGGGTATTAACCGGGGAGCTGTTTTTT
>-|TRBV27|TRBJ2-7|-
CASSFARTYEQYF
TGTGCCAGCAGTTTCGCGAGGACCTACGAGCAGTACTTC
>-|TRBV28|TRBJ2-3|-
CASSLTQSGSTDTQYF
TGTGCCAGCAGTTTAACCCAAAGCGGGAGCACAGATACGCAGTATTTT
>-|TRBV28|TRBJ2-5|TRBD1
CASSGDRGLLKTQYF
TGTGCCAGCAGTGGGGACAGGGGGCTGTTAAAGACCCAGTACTTC
>-|TRBV6-1|TRBJ2-2|TRBD1
CAILQWAGGTGELFF
TGTGCCATCCTACAATGGGCAGGGGGAACCGGGGAGCTGTTTTTT
>-|TRBV7-2|TRBJ2-7|-
CASTQEPFYGEQYF
TGTGCCAGCACCCAGGAACCCTTCTATGGCGAGCAGTACTTC
>-|TRBV7-8|TRBJ2-1|TRBD2
CASSFRGGPYNEQFF
TGTGCCAGCAGCTTCCGGGGGGGACCCTACAATGAGCAGTTCTTC
>-|TRBV15|TRBJ1-1|TRBD1
CATSRNLGTGAEAFF
TGTGCCACCAGCAGAAATCTAGGGACAGGGGCTGAAGCTTTCTTT
>-|TRBV6-1|TRBJ1-2|-
CASSDSANYGYTF
TGTGCCAGCAGTGATTCGGCTAACTATGGCTACACCTTC
>once|TRBV4-2|TRBJ1-6|TRBD1
CASSKGQGVSSPLHF
TGTGCCAGCAGCAAAGGACAGGGCGTAAGTTCACCCCTCCACTTT
>-|TRBV19|TRBJ1-5|TRBD1
CASSIRGNQPQHF
TGTGCCAGTAGTATCAGGGGGAATCAGCCCCAGCATTTT